Listed below are T cell receptor beta chains from one sample, sequenced in a study of T cell repertoires in cytomegalovirus infection. TCRdb reprocessed the reads with MiXCR, giving one entry per CDR3 protein. The sample has 150,000 to 200,000 distinct CDR3 sequences; around 14% are singletons. The sample was PBMCs. These receptors all stem from a human donor in good health (CMV status not recorded). Some clones in this sample may be carry-over from other donors' samples. The CDR3 runs from the conserved cysteine through the conserved F or W. A D gene is named only where the DNA matches it firmly. Size tells how often a clone was seen (once, few, many) or the class of an expanded clone, and some rows leave it out.

TRBV10-3	.	TRBJ1-1	TRBD1	TGTGCCATCAGGATAGACAGGGCCACTGAAGCTTTCTTT	CAIRIDRATEAFF
TRBV7-2	many	TRBJ2-5	.	TGTGCCAGCAGCTTAGCCGACGCAGTATGGGAGACCCAGTACTTC	CASSLADAVWETQYF
TRBV11-2	.	TRBJ2-2	.	TGTGCCAGCAGCACCCGGGACATTAACACCGGGGAGCTGTTTTTT	CASSTRDINTGELFF
TRBV2	.	TRBJ2-7	TRBD1	TGTGCCAGCAGGGACCTGGGACAGGGCCCCCACGAGCAGTACTTC	CASRDLGQGPHEQYF
TRBV2	.	TRBJ1-1	.	TGTGCCAGCAGTGACAGTCAGGAAACTGAAGCTTTCTTT	CASSDSQETEAFF
TRBV10-3	.	TRBJ1-2	TRBD1	TGTGCCATCAGTGATGGACAGGGGGGCTATGGCTACACCTTC	CAISDGQGGYGYTF
TRBV7-6	many	TRBJ1-3	TRBD1	TGTGCCAGCAGCGCGTTACAGGGGAACTCTGGAAACACCATATATTTT	CASSALQGNSGNTIYF
TRBV7-3	many	TRBJ2-1	TRBD2	TGTGCCAGCAGCCCTAGCGGGAGAGGGTATGAGCAGTTCTTC	CASSPSGRGYEQFF
TRBV2	few	TRBJ2-7	TRBD2	TGTGCCAGCAACATTGCTCTAGCGGGGGAAAACTACGAGCAGTACTTC	CASNIALAGENYEQYF
TRBV6-6	.	TRBJ2-7	.	TGTGCCAGCAGCCTCGGGACTTTGGCCTACGAGCAGTACTTC	CASSLGTLAYEQYF
TRBV20-1	.	TRBJ2-3	.	TGCAGTGCTAGAGGTGGCTGGGCGGCCCTCACTAGCACAGATACGCAGTATTTT	CSARGGWAALTSTDTQYF
TRBV28	many	TRBJ2-5	.	TGTGCCAGCAGTTTCCCGACTGGCCTAGAGACCCAGTACTTC	CASSFPTGLETQYF
TRBV6-5	few	TRBJ2-5	TRBD1	TGTGCCAGCAGTGTGGGACAGGGATTCCAAGAGACCCAGTACTTC	CASSVGQGFQETQYF
TRBV7-2	many	TRBJ1-2	.	TGTGCCAGCAGCTTCGACGGATTTAACTATGGCTACACCTTC	CASSFDGFNYGYTF
TRBV4-1	.	TRBJ1-5	.	TGCGCCAGCAGCCTTCGTTCACAGGGCAATCAGCCCCAGCATTTT	CASSLRSQGNQPQHF
TRBV27	.	TRBJ2-3	TRBD1	TGTGCCAGCAGTCCCCGGACAGGGGGATCAGATACGCAGTATTTT	CASSPRTGGSDTQYF
TRBV28	few	TRBJ2-2	.	TGTGCCAGCGCCCTGACAGTTCCCGGGGAGCTGTTTTTT	CASALTVPGELFF
TRBV20-1	.	TRBJ2-5	.	TGCAGTGCCCCCGATCGGGATACATCTCAAGAGACCCAGTACTTC	CSAPDRDTSQETQYF
TRBV10-3	.	TRBJ1-2	.	TGTGCCATCAGCAGGACAGAGAGCTACACCTTC	CAISRTESYTF
TRBV28	many	TRBJ2-3	TRBD2	TGTGCCAGCAGTACCCCCCTGGGGCTAGCGGACACAGATACGCAGTATTTT	CASSTPLGLADTDTQYF
TRBV18	.	TRBJ2-5	.	TGTGCCAGCTCACCACGGGGGCTAGGATCGTTTGGGACCCAGTACTTC	CASSPRGLGSFGTQYF
TRBV7-2	few	TRBJ2-1	.	TGTGCCAGCAGCTTAGGAGCCAATGAGCAGTTCTTC	CASSLGANEQFF
TRBV7-3	.	TRBJ2-5	.	TGTGCCAGCAGCTTAGGGCCAGGAATCGACCAAGAGACCCAGTACTTC	CASSLGPGIDQETQYF
TRBV6-2/TRBV6-3	.	TRBJ2-1	TRBD1	TGTGCCAGCAGTTGGGACAGGGTCATTAATGAGCAGTTCTTC	CASSWDRVINEQFF
TRBV7-2	many	TRBJ2-3	.	TGTGCCAGCAGCTTACGGGGGATGGGCACAGATACGCAGTATTTT	CASSLRGMGTDTQYF
TRBV6-2/TRBV6-3	few	TRBJ1-4	.	TGTGCCAGCAGTTACGGCAGGGATGAAAAACTGTTTTTT	CASSYGRDEKLFF
TRBV28	few	TRBJ2-5	TRBD1	TGTGCCAGCAGTTTGCCGACAGGGTGGGGAGAGACCCAGTACTTC	CASSLPTGWGETQYF
TRBV20-1	few	TRBJ1-1	TRBD1	TGCAGTGCTAGCCATACCCGGACCGGGACAGGGAACACTGAAGCTTTCTTT	CSASHTRTGTGNTEAFF
TRBV7-2	many	TRBJ2-7	TRBD1	TGTGCCAGCAGCGTGACAGGGGGCTTTTCCTACGAGCAGTACTTC	CASSVTGGFSYEQYF
TRBV28	many	TRBJ2-3	.	TGTGCCAGCAGTTTAGTCAGGGTCGATACGCAGTATTTT	CASSLVRVDTQYF
TRBV27	few	TRBJ1-2	TRBD1	TGTGCCAGCAGTTCCACGGGACAGGGGACCTTTGCCTACACCTTC	CASSSTGQGTFAYTF
TRBV6-5	many	TRBJ1-3	.	TGTGCCAGCAGTTACAAAAGGGGGAGTGGAAACACCATATATTTT	CASSYKRGSGNTIYF
TRBV7-9	.	TRBJ1-1	.	TGTGCCAGCAGCTCCAGGGCAGGGGCTGAAGCTTTCTTT	CASSSRAGAEAFF
TRBV7-2	many	TRBJ1-4	.	TGTGCCAGCAGCCCTCCTGAGGTGGGCAAACTGTTTTTT	CASSPPEVGKLFF
TRBV7-2	many	TRBJ1-5	.	TGTGCCAGCAGCGCCAATTTGGGCAATCAGCCCCAGCATTTT	CASSANLGNQPQHF
TRBV6-2/TRBV6-3	many	TRBJ1-1	.	TGTGCCAGCAGTTACGGTGGACCGACACTGGCTTTCTTT	CASSYGGPTLAFF
TRBV29-1	many	TRBJ2-2	TRBD1	TGCAGCGCGAAGGGACAGGGGGACACCGGGGAGCTGTTTTTT	CSAKGQGDTGELFF
TRBV7-2	many	TRBJ2-7	TRBD1	TGTGCCAGCAGCCACTATCCCGGGACAGATTACGAGCAGTACTTC	CASSHYPGTDYEQYF
TRBV12-3/TRBV12-4	.	TRBJ1-1	TRBD1	TGTGCCAGCAGTCTAAGACAGGGGAGGCACACTGAAGCTTTCTTT	CASSLRQGRHTEAFF
TRBV10-3	many	TRBJ2-7	TRBD2	TGTGCCATCACCTCTCTAGCGGGCGACTACGAGCAGTACTTC	CAITSLAGDYEQYF
TRBV7-2	many	TRBJ2-7	.	TGTGCCAGCAGCATTATCTCCTACGAGCAGTACTTC	CASSIISYEQYF
TRBV28	many	TRBJ1-2	.	TGTGCCAGCAGTTGGACAGCTAACTATGGCTACACCTTC	CASSWTANYGYTF
TRBV7-2	many	TRBJ2-2	.	TGTGCCAGCAGCTTAAAGGTTACCGGGGAGCTGTTTTTT	CASSLKVTGELFF
TRBV11-2	many	TRBJ2-5	TRBD2	TGTGCCAGCAGCCCAGACCCCTCGACTAGCGGGGGGGACCTCGAGACCCAGTACTTC	CASSPDPSTSGGDLETQYF
TRBV12-3/TRBV12-4	.	TRBJ2-7	.	TGTGCCAGCAGTTTTAGAGCTACCTACGAGCAGTACTTC	CASSFRATYEQYF
TRBV5-6	few	TRBJ1-5	TRBD1	TGTGCCAGCAGCTCCTATTACCCCCGACAGGGGAGCAATCAGCCCCAGCATTTT	CASSSYYPRQGSNQPQHF
TRBV7-2	.	TRBJ1-2	TRBD1	TGTGCCAGCAGCATGACTACATTGACAGGGGCCTATGGCTACACCTTC	CASSMTTLTGAYGYTF
TRBV7-9	.	TRBJ2-6	TRBD1	TGTGCCAGCAGCCGGACAGGGGATTCTGGGGCCAACGTCCTGACTTTC	CASSRTGDSGANVLTF
TRBV6-4	once	TRBJ2-1	TRBD2	TGTGCCAGCAGTGCTTTAGTGGGAGGGGATGAGCAGTTCTTC	CASSALVGGDEQFF
TRBV7-9	few	TRBJ2-5	TRBD1	TGTGCCAGCAGCTTAACAAGGTCCGCGGGACAGGGACTTTCCCAGTACTTC	CASSLTRSAGQGLSQYF
TRBV6-5	.	TRBJ2-7	.	TGTGCCAGCAGTTACTCGTTACAGGGCTACGAGCAGTACTTC	CASSYSLQGYEQYF
TRBV19	few	TRBJ2-5	TRBD1	TGTGCCAGTAGTCCTTGGGACAGGGGACCACAAGAGACCCAGTACTTC	CASSPWDRGPQETQYF
TRBV15	.	TRBJ2-1	.	TGTGCCACCAGCAGAGAGGGAGGACGAACTCCCTACAATGAGCAGTTCTTC	CATSREGGRTPYNEQFF
TRBV6-2/TRBV6-3	many	TRBJ2-2	.	TGTGCCAGCAGTTACCCGACACAGGTTTCGAACACCGGGGAGCTGTTTTTT	CASSYPTQVSNTGELFF